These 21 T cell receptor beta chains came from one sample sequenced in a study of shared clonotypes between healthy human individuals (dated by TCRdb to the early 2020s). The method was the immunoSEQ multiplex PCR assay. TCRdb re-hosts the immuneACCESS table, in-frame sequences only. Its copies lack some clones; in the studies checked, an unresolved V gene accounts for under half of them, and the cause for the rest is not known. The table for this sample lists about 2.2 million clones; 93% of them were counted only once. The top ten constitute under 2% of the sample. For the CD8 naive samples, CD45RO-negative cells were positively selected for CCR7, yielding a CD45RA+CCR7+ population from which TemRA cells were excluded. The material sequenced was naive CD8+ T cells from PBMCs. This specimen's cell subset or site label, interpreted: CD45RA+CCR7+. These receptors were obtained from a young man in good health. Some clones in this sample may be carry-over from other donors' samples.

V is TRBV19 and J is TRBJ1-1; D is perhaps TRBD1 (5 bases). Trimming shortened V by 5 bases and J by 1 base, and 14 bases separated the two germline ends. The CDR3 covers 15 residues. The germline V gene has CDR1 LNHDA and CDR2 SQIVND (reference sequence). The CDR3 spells CASSHWRGGNTEAFF. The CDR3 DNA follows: TGTGCCAGTAGTCACTGGCGGGGGGGGAACACTGAAGCTTTCTTT.

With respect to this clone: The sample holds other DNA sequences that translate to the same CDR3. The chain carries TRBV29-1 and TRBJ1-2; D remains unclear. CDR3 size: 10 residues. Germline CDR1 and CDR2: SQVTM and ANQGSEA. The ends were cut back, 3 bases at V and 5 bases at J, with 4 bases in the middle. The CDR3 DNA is TGCAGCGTTGAGGGTTATGGCTACACCTTC. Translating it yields CSVEGYGYTF.

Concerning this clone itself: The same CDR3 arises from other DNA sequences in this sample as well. The CDR3: CAISDIGGETQYF. CDR3 DNA: TGTGCCATCAGTGACATAGGAGGGGAGACCCAGTACTTC. This chain uses TRBV10-3 with TRBJ2-5; TRBD2 is a possible D gene (6 bases). V dropped 3 bases and J dropped 5 bases, with 10 bases sitting between them. Germline V gene sequence: CDR1 ENHRY, CDR2 SYGVKD. The CDR3 totals 13 residues.

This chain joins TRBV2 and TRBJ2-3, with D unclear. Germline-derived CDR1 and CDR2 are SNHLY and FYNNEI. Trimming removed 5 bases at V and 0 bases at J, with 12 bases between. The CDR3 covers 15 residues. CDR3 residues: CASSPSAPSTDTQYF. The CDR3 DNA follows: TGTGCCAGCAGTCCTTCTGCACCTAGCACAGATACGCAGTATTTT. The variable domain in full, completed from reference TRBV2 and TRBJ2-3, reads EPEVTQTPSHQVTQMGQEVILRCVPISNHLYFYWYRQILGQKVEFLVSFYNNEISEKSEIFDDQFSVERPDGSNFTLKIRSTKLEDSAMYFCASSPSAPSTDTQYFGPGTRLTVL.

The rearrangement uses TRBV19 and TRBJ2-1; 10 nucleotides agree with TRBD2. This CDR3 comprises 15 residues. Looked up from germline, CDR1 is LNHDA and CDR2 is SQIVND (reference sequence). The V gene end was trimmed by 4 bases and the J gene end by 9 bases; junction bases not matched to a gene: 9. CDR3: CASSTTSGAGPEQFF. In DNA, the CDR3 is TGTGCCAGTAGTACTACTAGCGGGGCTGGTCCTGAGCAGTTCTTC.

CDR3 amino acids: CASSHSGYEQYF. CDR3 in DNA: TGTGCCAGCAGTCATAGCGGCTACGAGCAGTACTTC. The chain carries TRBV27 and TRBJ2-7; TRBD2 might be the D (6 bases). The germline V and J ends were trimmed by 5 bases and 3 bases, with 8 bases remaining between them. The CDR3 runs 12 residues. The germline V gene has CDR1 MNHEY and CDR2 SMNVEV (reference sequence).

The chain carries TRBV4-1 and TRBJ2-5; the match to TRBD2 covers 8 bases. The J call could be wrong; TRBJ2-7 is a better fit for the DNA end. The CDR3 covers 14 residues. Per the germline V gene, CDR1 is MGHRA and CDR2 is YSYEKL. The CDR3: CASSQNSGTYEQYF. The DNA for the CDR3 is TGCGCCAGCAGCCAAAATAGCGGGACCTACGAGCAGTACTTC.

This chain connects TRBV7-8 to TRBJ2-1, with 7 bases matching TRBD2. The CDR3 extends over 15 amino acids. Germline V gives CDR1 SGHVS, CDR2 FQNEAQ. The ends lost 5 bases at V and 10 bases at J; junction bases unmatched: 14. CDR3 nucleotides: TGTGCCAGCAGCCATGGGAGGGCGACCGGGGGGGAGCAGTTCTTC. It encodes CASSHGRATGGEQFF.

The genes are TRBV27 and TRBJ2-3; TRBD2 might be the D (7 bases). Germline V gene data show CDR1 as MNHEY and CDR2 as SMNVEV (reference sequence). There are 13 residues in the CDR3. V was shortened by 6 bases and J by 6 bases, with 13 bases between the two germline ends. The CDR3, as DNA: TGTGCCAGCAGGGCGGGGGACAAGGATACGCAGTATTTT. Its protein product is CASRAGDKDTQYF.

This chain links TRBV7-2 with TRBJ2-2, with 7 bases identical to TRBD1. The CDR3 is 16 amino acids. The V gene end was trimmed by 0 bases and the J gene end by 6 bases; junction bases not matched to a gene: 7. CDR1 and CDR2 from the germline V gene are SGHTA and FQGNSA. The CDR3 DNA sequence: TGTGCCAGCAGCTTAGCGAGGTTAACAGGGGCCGGGGAGCTGTTTTTT. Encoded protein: CASSLARLTGAGELFF.

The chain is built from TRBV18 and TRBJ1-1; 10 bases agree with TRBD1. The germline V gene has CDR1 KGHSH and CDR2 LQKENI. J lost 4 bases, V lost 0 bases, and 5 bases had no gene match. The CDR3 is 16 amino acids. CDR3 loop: CASSPPPGQGFTEAFF. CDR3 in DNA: TGTGCCAGCTCACCACCACCGGGACAGGGGTTCACTGAAGCTTTCTTT.

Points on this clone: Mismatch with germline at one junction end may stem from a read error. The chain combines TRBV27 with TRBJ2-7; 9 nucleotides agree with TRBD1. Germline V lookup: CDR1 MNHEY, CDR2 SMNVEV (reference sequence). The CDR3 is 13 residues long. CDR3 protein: CASSALSRDREDF. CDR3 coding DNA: TGTGCCAGCAGTGCCCTCTCCCGGGACAGGGAGGACTTC.

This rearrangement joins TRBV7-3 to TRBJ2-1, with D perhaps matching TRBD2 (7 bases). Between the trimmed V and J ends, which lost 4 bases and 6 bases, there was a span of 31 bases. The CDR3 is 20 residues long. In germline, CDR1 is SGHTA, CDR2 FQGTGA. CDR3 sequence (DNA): TGTGCCAGCAGCTGGGGCCCAGTGGGGTCGAAGCGGGACATCTTCAATGAGCAGTTCTTC. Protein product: CASSWGPVGSKRDIFNEQFF.

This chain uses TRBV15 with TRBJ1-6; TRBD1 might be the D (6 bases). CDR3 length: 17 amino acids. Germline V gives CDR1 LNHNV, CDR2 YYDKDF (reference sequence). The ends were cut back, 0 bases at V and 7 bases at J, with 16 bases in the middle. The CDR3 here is CATSREGGAPANSPLHF. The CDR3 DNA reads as TGTGCCACCAGCAGAGAGGGGGGGGCCCCGGCAAATTCACCCCTCCACTTT.

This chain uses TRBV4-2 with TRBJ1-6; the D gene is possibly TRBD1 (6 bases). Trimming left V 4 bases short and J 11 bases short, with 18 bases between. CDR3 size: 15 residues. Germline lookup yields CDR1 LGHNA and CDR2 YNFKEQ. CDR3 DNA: TGTGCCAGCAGCCGCGTAGTGCAGGGGTCGGCACCCCTCCACTTT. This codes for CASSRVVQGSAPLHF.

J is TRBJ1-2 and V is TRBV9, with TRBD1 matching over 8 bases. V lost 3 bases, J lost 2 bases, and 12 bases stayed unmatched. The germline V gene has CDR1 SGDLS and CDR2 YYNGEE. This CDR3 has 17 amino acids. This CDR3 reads CASSAQFRGLPNYGYTF. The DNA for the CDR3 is TGTGCCAGCAGCGCTCAGTTCAGGGGGCTTCCCAACTATGGCTACACCTTC.

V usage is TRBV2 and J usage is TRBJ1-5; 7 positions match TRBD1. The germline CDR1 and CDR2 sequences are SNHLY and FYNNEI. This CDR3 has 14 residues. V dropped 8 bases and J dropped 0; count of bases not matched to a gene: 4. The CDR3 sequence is CASWAGGSNQPQHF. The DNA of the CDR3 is TGTGCCAGCTGGGCAGGGGGTAGCAATCAGCCCCAGCATTTT.

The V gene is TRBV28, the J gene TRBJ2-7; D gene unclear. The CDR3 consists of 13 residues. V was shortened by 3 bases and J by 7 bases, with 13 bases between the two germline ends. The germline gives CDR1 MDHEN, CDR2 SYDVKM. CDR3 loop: CASSFRQALEQYF. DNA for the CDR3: TGTGCCAGCAGTTTTAGGCAGGCCCTGGAGCAGTACTTC. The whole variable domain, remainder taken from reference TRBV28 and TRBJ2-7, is DVKVTQSSRYLVKRTGEKVFLECVQDMDHENMFWYRQDPGLGLRLIYFSYDVKMKEKGDIPEGYSVSREKKERFSLILESASTNQTSMYLCASSFRQALEQYFGPGTRLTVT.

CDR3 sequence reads: CASSLTGTSLDEQYF. The DNA of the CDR3 is TGTGCCAGCAGCTTAACCGGGACTAGCTTGGACGAGCAGTACTTC. V and J are TRBV5-4 and TRBJ2-7, with 9 positions matching TRBD2. V was clipped by 2 bases and J by 5 bases; unmatched bases: 8. CDR3 length equals 15 residues. Germline values: CDR1 SGHNT, CDR2 YYREEE (reference sequence).

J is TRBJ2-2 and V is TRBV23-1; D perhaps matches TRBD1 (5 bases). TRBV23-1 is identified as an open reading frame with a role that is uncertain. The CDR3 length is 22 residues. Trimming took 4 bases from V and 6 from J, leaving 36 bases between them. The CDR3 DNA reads TGCGCCAGCAGTCCTAAATCGGGCAGGGCTACCTCCACGAGCCGAGAAGCCGGGGAGCTGTTTTTT. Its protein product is CASSPKSGRATSTSREAGELFF.

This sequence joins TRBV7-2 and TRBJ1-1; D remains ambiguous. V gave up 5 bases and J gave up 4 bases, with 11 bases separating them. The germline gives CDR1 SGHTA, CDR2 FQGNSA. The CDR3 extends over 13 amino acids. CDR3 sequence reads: CASSHPRFTEAFF. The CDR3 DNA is TGTGCCAGCAGCCACCCCCGGTTCACTGAAGCTTTCTTT.